Listed below are T cell receptor beta chains from one sample, sequenced in a study of CD8 T cells in ankylosing spondylitis. MiXCR, applied by TCRdb to the 5' RACE reads, yields one record per CDR3 protein. Among under 200,000 distinct CDR3 sequences listed, roughly 13% were seen once. The sample taken for sequencing was blood, either unsorted or a sorted T cell fraction (not recorded which). Receptor source: a female donor with ankylosing spondylitis or in good health (not recorded which). Both conserved end residues are part of each CDR3. The D gene is left open where the match is weak. Not every row has a clone size; where given, it reads once, few, many or a size class.

j_call | clone_size | d_call | v_call | cdr3_nt | cdr3_aa
TRBJ1-2 | many | NA | TRBV27 | TGTGCCAGCAGTTTGTCGCCATCGGGCTATGGCTACACCTTC | CASSLSPSGYGYTF
TRBJ1-1 | many | NA | TRBV12-3/TRBV12-4 | TGTGCCAGCAGTTTGACGGCTCAGGAAGCTTTCTTT | CASSLTAQEAFF
TRBJ1-1 | many | NA | TRBV12-3/TRBV12-4 | TGTGCCAGCAGTTTTTCGTCGACCAATGAAGCTTTCTTT | CASSFSSTNEAFF
TRBJ1-2 | many | TRBD1 | TRBV5-1 | TGCGCCAGCAGCTACCCGACAGGGGGAGGCTACACCTTC | CASSYPTGGGYTF
TRBJ1-2 | NA | NA | TRBV4-3 | TGCGTCAGCAGCCAAGGAGGCGGCATGTACTATGGCTACACCTTC | CVSSQGGGMYYGYTF
TRBJ2-1 | many | NA | TRBV11-2 | TGTGCCAGCAGCTTACTGGTGGAGGCGCTCTACAATGAGCAGTTCTTC | CASSLLVEALYNEQFF
TRBJ2-1 | many | NA | TRBV12-3/TRBV12-4 | TGTGCCAGCGGAATAACTAGTTCCAATGAGCAGTTCTTC | CASGITSSNEQFF
TRBJ2-2 | few | NA | TRBV20-1 | TGCAGTGCCGCGGGTGCCCGGGCCGGGGAGCTGTTTTTT | CSAAGARAGELFF
TRBJ1-5 | many | NA | TRBV24-1 | TGTGCCACCTCTTATAGCAATCAGCCCCAGCATTTT | CATSYSNQPQHF
TRBJ1-1 | many | NA | TRBV6-5 | TGTGCCAGCAGTTACGAGGGATGGGGCACTGAAGCTTTCTTT | CASSYEGWGTEAFF
TRBJ1-5 | NA | NA | TRBV19 | TGTGCCAGTGGGGGGGGCAGGCATAGCAATCAGCCCCAGCATTTT | CASGGGRHSNQPQHF
TRBJ2-1 | many | NA | TRBV27 | TGTGCCAGCAGTTCTATAGGGAGGCTGGGTGAGCAGTTCTTC | CASSSIGRLGEQFF
TRBJ2-3 | many | NA | TRBV4-3 | TGCGCCAGCAGCCCCGGGAGCGGGAGCACAGATACGCAGTATTTT | CASSPGSGSTDTQYF
TRBJ2-3 | many | NA | TRBV6-4 | TGTGCCAGCAGTGCCCGGGCGGAGTCAGATACGCAGTATTTT | CASSARAESDTQYF
TRBJ1-6 | many | NA | TRBV21-1 | TGTGCCAGCAGCGGATACCGGGACAGTAGGAATTCACCCCTCCACTTT | CASSGYRDSRNSPLHF
TRBJ1-1 | medium-sized | NA | TRBV2 | TGTGCCAGCAGTGAGTTGGGGTCGAACACTGAAGCTTTCTTT | CASSELGSNTEAFF
TRBJ2-3 | many | TRBD2 | TRBV9 | TGTGCCAGCAGCCCCCGAGGGCTAGCGGCTAGCACAGATACGCAGTATTTT | CASSPRGLAASTDTQYF
TRBJ2-3 | many | NA | TRBV20-1 | TGCAGTGCTAGTACCTCGGCAGATACGCAGTATTTT | CSASTSADTQYF
TRBJ2-1 | NA | TRBD2 | TRBV27 | TGTGCCAGCAGTTTCTGGCTAGCGGGAGTTCGGGAGCAGTTCTTC | CASSFWLAGVREQFF
TRBJ2-5 | few | TRBD2 | TRBV12-3/TRBV12-4 | TGTGCCAGCAGTTTGACTAGCGGGACTCGGGAGACCCAGTACTTC | CASSLTSGTRETQYF
TRBJ1-5 | many | TRBD1 | TRBV12-3/TRBV12-4 | TGTGCCAGCAGTTACAGACAGGGTGCTAGCAATCAGCCCCAGCATTTT | CASSYRQGASNQPQHF
TRBJ1-5 | many | NA | TRBV15 | TGTGCCACCAGCAGAGATCAAAGGGCGCGCGGGCAGCCCCAGCATTTT | CATSRDQRARGQPQHF
TRBJ2-7 | NA | TRBD1 | TRBV7-2 | TGTGCCAGCAACGAAAGAACAGGGGTCACCTACGAGCAGTACTTC | CASNERTGVTYEQYF
TRBJ2-5 | many | NA | TRBV5-1 | TGCGCCAGCAGCTTGGCTACAGGGTGGTCAGAGACCCAGTACTTC | CASSLATGWSETQYF
TRBJ2-7 | few | NA | TRBV7-2 | TGTGCCAGCAGCTTAGCCGTCGGACTGCTATACGAGCAGTACTTC | CASSLAVGLLYEQYF
TRBJ1-5 | many | TRBD1 | TRBV29-1 | TGCAGCGCCGGGACAGGGGGCAATCAGCCCCAGCATTTT | CSAGTGGNQPQHF
TRBJ1-2 | once | TRBD1 | TRBV20-1 | TGCTGTGCTAGAGATTCTTCCCATGGGACAGGACAGGGGCCATCCTATGGCTACACCTTC | CCARDSSHGTGQGPSYGYTF
TRBJ2-7 | NA | TRBD2 | TRBV20-1 | TGCAGTGCTAGAGGGAGGGGGCTGGGACTAGCGGACAAACTCTACGAGCAGTACTTC | CSARGRGLGLADKLYEQYF
TRBJ1-1 | many | NA | TRBV5-6 | TGTGCCAGCAGCTTGGCCCATTCCGGGCCAGGGAACACTGAAGCTTTCTTT | CASSLAHSGPGNTEAFF
TRBJ2-2 | many | TRBD2 | TRBV5-1 | TGCGCCAGCAGCTTGACAGCGGGGGTCACCGGGGAGCTGTTTTTT | CASSLTAGVTGELFF
TRBJ1-4 | NA | TRBD1 | TRBV7-9 | TGTGCCAGCAGTTCAGGGGGCGGTAGTGAAAAACTGTTTTTT | CASSSGGGSEKLFF
TRBJ2-7 | NA | TRBD1 | TRBV28 | TGTGCCAGCAGTTTTGACAGGGGGGGCGACGAGCAGTACTTC | CASSFDRGGDEQYF
TRBJ2-1 | NA | NA | TRBV20-1 | TGCAGTGCTAGAGAACTTCCCTACAATGAGCAGTTCTTC | CSARELPYNEQFF
TRBJ2-1 | NA | TRBD2 | TRBV30 | TGTGCCTGGAGCGACGGACCGAGTGGGGGGACCACTAGCGCTAGAACCCTCTACAATGAGCAGTTCTTC | CAWSDGPSGGTTSARTLYNEQFF
TRBJ1-2 | few | TRBD1 | TRBV20-1 | TGCAGTGCCACCCCGACAGGGGCGAGGGGCGGCTACACCTTC | CSATPTGARGGYTF